The 32 T cell receptor beta chains below come from one sample, sequenced in a study of post-analysis software for immune sequencing data. These TCRs are of unknown antigen specificity. The study, taken as a whole, reports: Higher frequency in patients than in controls was seen for roughly 5 TRBV segments, with TRBV5-6, TRBV5-1 and TRBV20-1 among them.

The library was made from cDNA and included unique molecular identifiers. TCRdb re-called the PCR reads through MiXCR, storing one row per CDR3 protein. The repertoire holds 820,000 or so distinct CDR3 sequences, with about 50% as singletons. The sequenced sample was blood. All receptors come from a girl aged 10 to 17 with multiple sclerosis.

This clonotype has a handful of counts. This chain joins TRBV7-6 and TRBJ1-6, with D uncertain. This CDR3 has 15 amino acids. V lost 4 bases, J lost 6 bases, and 13 bases lay in between. Germline-derived CDR1 and CDR2 are SGHVS and FNYEAQ. CDR3 in amino acids: CASSSHRALNSPLHF. The CDR3 nucleotides read TGTGCCAGCAGCTCGCACCGGGCCCTTAATTCACCCCTCCACTTT.

This chain uses TRBV12-5 with TRBJ1-5; D is possibly TRBD1 (6 bases). This CDR3 contains 14 residues. The germline V gene has CDR1 LGHNT and CDR2 FRNRAP. Trimming shortened V by 5 bases and J by 9 bases, and 17 bases separated the two germline ends. The CDR3 DNA sequence: TGTGCTAGTGGTCCCGGACAGTTCGGGGGGCCCCAGCATTTT. Translating gives CASGPGQFGGPQHF.

V usage is TRBV4-1 and J usage is TRBJ1-2; the D is unclear. The CDR3 loop spans 18 amino acids. Germline values: CDR1 MGHRA, CDR2 YSYEKL. Trimming took off 1 base at V and 8 bases at J, with 26 bases between the two ends. CDR3: CASSQVSGRGGWSAGYTF. The DNA for the CDR3 is TGCGCCAGCAGCCAAGTATCCGGACGGGGTGGCTGGTCGGCGGGCTACACCTTC.

The chain links TRBV20-1 to TRBJ2-7; 10 bases are a match to TRBD1. V was clipped by 3 bases and J by 5 bases; unmatched bases: 10. Germline V gene lookup returns CDR1 DFQATT and CDR2 SNEGSKA (reference sequence). The CDR3 contains 15 residues. The CDR3 DNA sequence: TGCAGTGCTAGGGAGATCGGGACAGGGGCGAACGAGCAGTACTTC. Encoded protein: CSAREIGTGANEQYF.

This clonotype was detected once. Sequence at one end of the junction differs from germline and may be a read error. CDR3 loop: CAISEPGGNYDYTF. As DNA, the CDR3 is TGTGCCATCAGTGAGCCAGGGGGCAACTATGACTACACCTTC. This sequence joins TRBV10-3 and TRBJ1-2; 8 bases are a match to TRBD1. Germline loops: CDR1 ENHRY, CDR2 SYGVKD. The CDR3 has 14 amino acids.

The chain has TRBV18 and TRBJ2-3; 13 bases fit TRBD2. CDR1 and CDR2 (germline): KGHSH, LQKENI. After removal of 5 bases from V and 2 bases from J, the junction contained 4 bases not matched to a gene. The CDR3 is 16 residues long. For the CDR3, the DNA is TGTGCCAGCTCATCTACTAGCGGGAGGGTCACAGATACGCAGTATTTT. This translates into CASSSTSGRVTDTQYF.

This clonotype came up a few times. The chain employs TRBV12-3 or TRBV12-4 and TRBJ2-1, with 7 positions matching TRBD2. There are 12 residues in the CDR3. V was clipped by 6 bases and J by 15 bases; unmatched bases: 11. CDR3 in DNA: TGTGCCAGCAGCGAACTTGGGAGGGCCTCGTTCTTC. Translation: CASSELGRASFF.

The chain is built from TRBV7-9 and TRBJ2-3, with D uncertain. The CDR3 totals 16 residues. V lost 5 bases and J 2 bases, leaving 17 bases between the germline ends. Germline CDR1 and CDR2: SEHNR and FQNEAQ (reference sequence). The CDR3 nucleotides are TGTGCCAGCAGCCCCCACGACGGACCAAACACAGATACGCAGTATTTT. Protein product: CASSPHDGPNTDTQYF.

The chain uses TRBV25-1 and TRBJ2-5, with 8 nucleotides matching TRBD2. Germline V lookup: CDR1 MGHDK, CDR2 SYGVNS. This CDR3 comprises 13 residues. Trimming at V came to 8 bases and at J to 4 bases, leaving 6 bases not matched to a gene. This CDR3 is CASSGLVTETQYF. The CDR3 bases are TGTGCCAGCTCGGGACTAGTAACAGAGACCCAGTACTTC.

CDR3 DNA: TGCAGCGTTGTGGGTCAGCGGGGGGAGACCCAGTACTTC. This codes for CSVVGQRGETQYF. The chain links TRBV29-1 to TRBJ2-7; 8 nucleotides align to TRBD2. The last part of the DNA fits TRBJ2-5 better; the J call may be wrong. This CDR3 spans 13 amino acids. In germline, CDR1 is SQVTM, CDR2 ANQGSEA.

The sample holds one count of this clonotype. The chain uses TRBV10-3 and TRBJ2-1; no clear D gene. CDR1 is ENHRY, CDR2 SYGVKD, per germline. V gave up 6 bases and J gave up 8 bases, with 14 bases separating them. The CDR3 spans 13 residues. The CDR3 DNA reads as TGTGCCATCAGAATTCCCCCGAGAGATGAGCAGTTCTTC. It yields the protein CAIRIPPRDEQFF.

This clonotype was detected only once. V and J are TRBV5-1 and TRBJ2-7, with 7 nucleotides matching TRBD1. CDR1 SGHRS and CDR2 YFSETQ come from the germline V gene. CDR3 length equals 14 residues. Trimming cost V 2 bases and J 6 bases; bases outside gene matches: 8. DNA of the CDR3: TGCGCCAGCAGCTTCCGGGGACAGTTTCCCGAGCAGTACTTC. Translation: CASSFRGQFPEQYF.

V usage is TRBV11-2 and J usage is TRBJ2-5; 10 bases match TRBD1. CDR1 is SGHAT, CDR2 FQNNGV, per germline. V lost 8 bases to trimming and J lost 4 bases; unmatched junction nucleotides: 7. CDR3 size: 14 residues. CDR3 DNA sequence: TGTGCCAGCCACGACAGGGGGCTGGGAGAGACCCAGTACTTC. It specifies CASHDRGLGETQYF.

The CDR3 loop is CSARAGLAYQEQYF. CDR3 coding DNA: TGCAGTGCTAGAGCGGGACTAGCATACCAGGAGCAGTACTTC. The rearrangement uses TRBV20-1 and TRBJ2-7; 9 positions agree with TRBD2. The ends lost 1 base at V and 7 bases at J; junction bases unmatched: 8. CDR3 length equals 14 residues. Germline loops: CDR1 DFQATT, CDR2 SNEGSKA (reference sequence).

J is TRBJ2-1 and V is TRBV7-2; D possibly corresponds to TRBD2 (5 bases). Germline-derived CDR1 and CDR2 are SGHTA and FQGNSA. The length of the CDR3 is 13 residues. The V end was cut by 5 bases, the J end by 7 bases, with 12 bases between. The CDR3: CASSPRRENEQFF. The CDR3 nucleotides are TGTGCCAGCAGCCCGAGAAGGGAGAATGAGCAGTTCTTC.

The chain uses TRBV5-1 and TRBJ2-1, with 12 bases that match TRBD2. The CDR3 extends over 17 amino acids. V trimming: 4 bases; J trimming: 7 bases; junction bases outside the gene matches: 12. Germline-derived CDR1 and CDR2 are SGHRS and YFSETQ. CDR3 loop: CASSTSGGLLSWNEQFF. The CDR3 DNA reads TGCGCCAGCAGCACTAGCGGGGGGTTATTAAGTTGGAATGAGCAGTTCTTC. The full variable domain, its missing parts supplied by reference TRBV5-1 and TRBJ2-1, is KAGVTQTPRYLIKTRGQQVTLSCSPISGHRSVSWYQQTPGQGLQFLFEYFSETQRNKGNFPGRFSGRQFSNSRSEMNVSTLELGDSALYLCASSTSGGLLSWNEQFFGPGTRLTVL.

This clonotype was picked up a small number of times. V gene TRBV4-1 combines with J gene TRBJ1-2; D gene ambiguous. CDR3 size: 16 residues. V was clipped by 1 base and J by 3 bases, with 15 bases between them. Germline CDR1 reads MGHRA; CDR2 reads YSYEKL. CDR3 loop: CASSQGLAPVYYGYTF. The CDR3 DNA is TGCGCCAGCAGCCAAGGATTGGCGCCAGTCTACTATGGCTACACCTTC.

Here the CDR3 reads CSVEHGSSYEQYF. As DNA, the CDR3 is TGCAGCGTTGAACACGGGAGCTCCTACGAGCAGTACTTC. The chain employs TRBV29-1 and TRBJ2-7, with D tentatively TRBD2 (6 bases). CDR3 length: 13 amino acids. Germline values: CDR1 SQVTM, CDR2 ANQGSEA. V dropped 2 bases and J dropped 0 bases, with 8 bases sitting between them.

The J gene is TRBJ2-1, the V gene TRBV9; D is perhaps TRBD1 (5 bases). The length of the CDR3 is 15 residues. CDR1 SGDLS and CDR2 YYNGEE come from the germline V gene. V was shortened by 0 bases and J by 1 base, with 8 bases between the two germline ends. The CDR3 here is CASSVDQGSYNEQFF. The DNA of the CDR3 is TGTGCCAGCAGCGTAGATCAGGGTTCCTACAATGAGCAGTTCTTC.

The CDR3 nucleotides read TGTGCCAGCAGTTTTGGCACGGGAAATAATTCACCCCTCCACTTT. It codes for CASSFGTGNNSPLHF. V is TRBV12-3 or TRBV12-4 and J is TRBJ1-6; D call uncertain. V was cut by 3 bases and J by 5 bases, with 11 bases left in between. The CDR3 loop spans 15 amino acids.

The CDR3 DNA reads as TGTGCCAGCAGGGGGACAGGCATCTCCTTGAATCAGCCCCAGCATTTT. As protein: CASRGTGISLNQPQHF. This chain links TRBV6-1 with TRBJ1-5; 8 bases are shared with TRBD1. This CDR3 spans 16 amino acids. The germline V gene encodes CDR1 MNHNS and CDR2 SASEGT. The J segment lost 4 bases and the V segment lost 6 bases, leaving 11 bases of the junction unmatched.

The chain joins TRBV20-1 to TRBJ2-1; 13 nucleotides line up with TRBD2. J lost 0 bases, V lost 6 bases, and 8 bases had no gene match. The CDR3 spans 17 residues. Germline V CDR1 and CDR2: DFQATT, SNEGSKA (reference sequence). In DNA form, the CDR3 reads TGCAGTGCGTGGACTAGCGGGAGTCGTAGCTCCTACAATGAGCAGTTCTTC. This sequence encodes CSAWTSGSRSSYNEQFF.

The chain couples TRBV29-1 to TRBJ2-7, with D possibly called TRBD1 or TRBD2 (5 bases each). Trimming removed 0 bases at V and 4 bases at J, with 13 bases between. There are 14 residues in the CDR3. Germline assignment: CDR1 SQVTM and CDR2 ANQGSEA. The CDR3 DNA reads as TGCAGCGTTGAAGATCGGGACGGAGTATACGAGCAGTACTTC. Its protein is CSVEDRDGVYEQYF.

This clonotype was found once. V gene TRBV7-8 combines with J gene TRBJ2-3, with TRBD1 matching over 9 bases. This CDR3 has 19 amino acids. J was trimmed by 4 bases and V by 6 bases; bases with no gene match: 20. The germline V gene encodes CDR1 SGHVS and CDR2 FQNEAQ. The CDR3 nucleotides are TGTGCCAGCAGTCCAGACAGGGGGAACAAATTTGGTCGGCCAGATACGCAGTATTTT. It specifies CASSPDRGNKFGRPDTQYF.

As for this clonotype: A single base separates this from a much larger clone, so it may be a read error. This rearrangement joins TRBV29-1 to TRBJ2-7, with D perhaps matching TRBD2 (6 bases). CDR1 is SQVTM and CDR2 is ANQGSEA in the germline V gene. The CDR3 is made up of 12 amino acids. V lost 3 bases and J lost 7, with 13 bases in between. The CDR3 here is CSVEGGGNEQYF. CDR3 bases: TGCAGCGTTGAGGGAGGAGGTAATGAGCAGTACTTC.

This clonotype has more than one count but fewer than ten. The chain joins TRBV6-5 to TRBJ2-1; 8 bases are shared with TRBD2. Per the germline V gene, CDR1 is MNHEY and CDR2 is SVGAGI. The CDR3 length is 15 residues. V gave up 8 bases and J gave up 4 bases; unmatched junction bases: 10. As DNA, the CDR3 is TGTGCCAGCCAAGCGGGAGAGTCTTGGTACAATGAGCAGTTCTTC. Translated, it gives CASQAGESWYNEQFF.

This clonotype was counted between two and nine times. The genes are TRBV29-1 and TRBJ2-5; no clear D gene. The CDR3 has 18 amino acids. The V end was cut by 3 bases, the J end by 1 base, with 24 bases between. Germline CDR1 SQVTM, CDR2 ANQGSEA. In DNA form, the CDR3 reads TGCAGCGTTGACCAGCGCCGGGTGCAGGATTTCTTCCAAGAGACCCAGTACTTC. This codes for CSVDQRRVQDFFQETQYF. Together with reference TRBV29-1 and TRBJ2-5, the CDR3 gives the full variable domain: SAVISQKPSRDICQRGTSLTIQCQVDSQVTMMFWYRQQPGQSLTLIATANQGSEATYESGFVIDKFPISRPNLTFSTLTVSNMSPEDSSIYLCSVDQRRVQDFFQETQYFGPGTRLLVL.

The chain employs TRBV2 and TRBJ2-2, with 14 bases fitting TRBD2. The trim removed 2 bases at V and 8 bases at J, leaving 7 bases unmatched. The germline V gene has CDR1 SNHLY and CDR2 FYNNEI. This CDR3 contains 17 residues. The CDR3 DNA sequence: TGTGCCAGCAGTGAACATGGGACTAGCGGGAGCCCTGGGGAGCTGTTTTTT. It yields the protein CASSEHGTSGSPGELFF.

The chain has TRBV27 and TRBJ2-1, with 11 bases matching TRBD2. CDR1 is MNHEY, CDR2 SMNVEV, per germline (reference sequence). The V segment lost 4 bases and the J segment 3 bases; nucleotides outside the gene matches: 14. This CDR3 has 19 residues. CDR3 amino acids: CASSSIILAGGPGYNEQFF. CDR3 sequence (DNA): TGTGCCAGCAGTTCAATAATTTTAGCGGGAGGGCCCGGCTACAATGAGCAGTTCTTC.

The chain carries TRBV5-1 and TRBJ2-1, with a possible D match to TRBD2 (5 bases). The CDR3 consists of 12 residues. Germline V gene sequence: CDR1 SGHRS, CDR2 YFSETQ. Trimming cost V 5 bases and J 8 bases, with 11 bases left between them. CDR3 amino acids: CASRPRGDEQFF. The CDR3 DNA follows: TGCGCCAGCAGGCCCCGGGGTGATGAGCAGTTCTTC.

This clonotype appeared a few times. The J gene is TRBJ2-7, the V gene TRBV27; D unclear. CDR1 is MNHEY and CDR2 is SMNVEV in the germline V gene (reference sequence). Between the trimmed V and J ends, which lost 0 bases and 3 bases, there was a span of 9 bases. The CDR3 has 14 residues. The CDR3 region has the DNA TGTGCCAGCAGTTTATCTGCGGCCAACTACGAGCAGTACTTC. Protein sequence: CASSLSAANYEQYF.

This clonotype showed up just once. The genes are TRBV12-3 or TRBV12-4 and TRBJ1-6; tentatively, D is TRBD1 (5 bases). With 6 bases removed from V and 4 bases from J, the gap between germline ends came to 13 bases. The CDR3 totals 15 residues. This chain's CDR3 is CASRAGQVYNSPLHF. Written as DNA, the CDR3 is TGTGCCAGCAGGGCAGGGCAGGTTTATAATTCACCCCTCCACTTT.